These 24 T cell receptor beta chains came from one sample sequenced in a study of CD8+ T cells in alopecia areata. The treatment was: oral pan-JAK inhibitor, 5-10 mg twice daily. Extracted RNA was reverse transcribed into cDNA, the sequencing template. Repertoires were generated with immunoSEQ multiplex PCR, while TCRdb's copy carries only in-frame clones and drops some. The data contain 180,000 or so clones, roughly 50% of them singletons. The starting material was CD8+ T cells sorted from blood, obtained at week 24, from a patient treated with tofacitinib. These receptors were collected from a human donor with alopecia areata.

This chain joins TRBV4-3 and TRBJ2-5; D is perhaps TRBD2 (5 bases). In germline, CDR1 is LGHNA, CDR2 YSLEER. The V end was cut by 4 bases, the J end by 2 bases, with 8 bases between. The CDR3 is 13 residues long. The DNA for the CDR3 is TGCGCCAGCAGCCTAGCGAGGCAAGAGACCCAGTACTTC. Translating it yields CASSLARQETQYF.

This clone was seen a few times. The rearrangement joins TRBV14 to TRBJ2-1, with 8 bases identical to TRBD2. V lost 4 bases to trimming and J lost 0 bases; unmatched junction nucleotides: 2. CDR3 size: 15 residues. Per the germline V gene, CDR1 is SGHDN and CDR2 is FVKESK. CDR3 residues: CASSPSGSSYNEQFF. In DNA, the CDR3 is TGTGCCAGCAGCCCGAGCGGGAGCTCCTACAATGAGCAGTTCTTC.

V gene TRBV29-1 combines with J gene TRBJ1-5; TRBD1 might be the D (6 bases). V dropped 7 bases and J dropped 5 bases, with 27 bases sitting between them. Per germline, CDR1 SQVTM and CDR2 ANQGSEA. The CDR3 length is 17 residues. DNA for the CDR3: TGCAGCGCGGGGGGCAGGTCAAGCATCATTCCGGATCAGCCCCAGCATTTT. It translates to CSAGGRSSIIPDQPQHF.

About this clone itself: Its ends do not fully match the called genes, so a read error is possible. This chain joins TRBV7-2 and TRBJ2-7, with 7 positions matching TRBD1. Germline CDR1 SGHTA, CDR2 FQGNSA. CDR3 length: 13 residues. The CDR3 DNA follows: TGTGCCAGCAGCTTAGGCGCCGGGACAGAGCTGGACTTC. It yields the protein CASSLGAGTELDF.

CDR3 bases: TGTGCCGCGGGTGTGCCCAATCAGCCCCAGCATTTT. Its translation is CAAGVPNQPQHF. V usage is TRBV30 and J usage is TRBJ1-5, with no clear D. Germline assignment: CDR1 GTSNPN and CDR2 SVGIG (reference sequence). V gave up 8 bases and J gave up 3 bases, with 11 bases separating them. CDR3 length: 12 residues.

V gene TRBV4-3 combines with J gene TRBJ2-1; D unclear. V was cut by 0 bases and J by 2 bases, with 8 bases left in between. Germline V gives CDR1 LGHNA, CDR2 YSLEER. This CDR3 contains 15 residues. CDR3 loop: CASSQDWLAYNEQFF. The DNA for the CDR3 is TGCGCCAGCAGCCAAGATTGGCTAGCCTACAATGAGCAGTTCTTC.

The rearrangement links TRBV5-6 to TRBJ2-1, with a tentative D call TRBD1 (6 bases). Trimming pared 4 bases from V and 10 bases from J, leaving 9 bases between. The CDR3 runs to 11 residues. Germline loops: CDR1 SGHDT, CDR2 YYEEEE. The CDR3: CASSRGKEQFF. CDR3 DNA: TGTGCCAGCAGCAGGGGGAAAGAGCAGTTCTTC. Complete variable domain (other parts from reference TRBV5-6 and TRBJ2-1): DAGVTQSPTHLIKTRGQQVTLRCSPKSGHDTVSWYQQALGQGPQFIFQYYEEEERQRGNFPDRFSGHQFPNYSSELNVNALLLGDSALYLCASSRGKEQFFGPGTRLTVL.

This clone was found a few times. V and J are TRBV7-2 and TRBJ1-4; D remains ambiguous. V was trimmed by 3 bases and J by 8 bases, leaving 4 bases between them. CDR3 size: 11 residues. Germline CDR1 is SGHTA and CDR2 is FQGNSA. This CDR3 is CASSFGEKLFF. In nucleotides, the CDR3 is TGTGCCAGCAGCTTTGGAGAAAAACTGTTTTTT.

The genes are TRBV18 and TRBJ2-7, with 9 nucleotides matching TRBD2. This CDR3 contains 14 residues. The V gene's germline CDR1 is KGHSH and CDR2 LQKENI. V lost 4 bases and J lost 2; bases outside the gene matches: 3. CDR3 sequence reads: CASSLAGATYEQYF. The CDR3 DNA reads TGTGCCAGCTCACTAGCGGGGGCGACCTACGAGCAGTACTTC.

This clone occurred a few times. This sequence joins TRBV5-6 and TRBJ2-5; D unclear. V dropped 3 bases and J dropped 2 bases, with 17 bases sitting between them. The CDR3 sequence is 16 residues long. Germline lookup yields CDR1 SGHDT and CDR2 YYEEEE. The CDR3 reads CASSSNSGWMQETQYF. The CDR3, as DNA: TGTGCCAGCAGCTCCAACTCTGGGTGGATGCAAGAGACCCAGTACTTC.

The chain links TRBV25-1 to TRBJ2-5; 10 bases match TRBD1. V was clipped by 4 bases and J by 2 bases; unmatched bases: 1. The CDR3 is made up of 14 amino acids. Germline loops: CDR1 MGHDK, CDR2 SYGVNS. CDR3 DNA sequence: TGTGCCAGCAGTGGACAGGGGGCTCAAGAGACCCAGTACTTC. It is translated as CASSGQGAQETQYF.

This clone was seen a single time. J is TRBJ1-4 and V is TRBV5-6; unclear D gene. This CDR3 has 15 amino acids. In germline, CDR1 is SGHDT, CDR2 YYEEEE. Trimming removed 0 bases at V and 8 bases at J, with 14 bases between. CDR3 nucleotide sequence: TGTGCCAGCAGCTTGGGGGCTCCCACGAGGGAAAAACTGTTTTTT. As protein: CASSLGAPTREKLFF.

This clone has a handful of counts. V usage is TRBV9 and J usage is TRBJ1-2, with D possibly being TRBD1 (5 bases). V shed 0 bases and J shed 6 bases, with 12 bases lying between them. Germline lookup yields CDR1 SGDLS and CDR2 YYNGEE. This CDR3 spans 14 amino acids. CDR3 bases: TGTGCCAGCAGCGTAGGGAAGGGGAGGAATGGCTACACCTTC. This encodes CASSVGKGRNGYTF.

The chain combines TRBV28 with TRBJ2-3, with no clear D. The CDR3 is made up of 14 amino acids. The V gene lost 6 bases and the J gene lost 0 bases, with 10 bases spanning the gap. Germline V gene sequence: CDR1 MDHEN, CDR2 SYDVKM. The CDR3 DNA reads TGTGCCAGCAGCCGCGAAGCTAGCACAGATACGCAGTATTTT. Its protein is CASSREASTDTQYF.

The V gene is TRBV6-5, the J gene TRBJ1-6; D call uncertain. The CDR3 length is 13 residues. CDR1 and CDR2 from the germline V gene are MNHEY and SVGAGI. V lost 6 bases, J lost 10 bases, and 13 bases lay in between. CDR3: CASSTTTGSPLHF. The CDR3 bases are TGTGCCAGCAGCACCACGACGGGGTCACCCCTCCACTTT.

This clone was detected only a few times. The chain links TRBV7-9 to TRBJ2-1; D uncertain. CDR1 is SEHNR and CDR2 is FQNEAQ in the germline V gene (reference sequence). The CDR3 consists of 16 residues. V lost 7 bases and J lost 0, with 16 bases in between. Here the CDR3 reads CASTRGPPSSYNEQFF. CDR3 coding DNA: TGTGCCAGCACCCGTGGACCCCCAAGCTCCTACAATGAGCAGTTCTTC.

The chain couples TRBV27 to TRBJ2-5; no firm D call. The CDR3 runs to 13 residues. Germline assignment: CDR1 MNHEY and CDR2 SMNVEV (reference sequence). V was cut by 6 bases and J by 2 bases, with 10 bases left in between. CDR3 residues: CASRPQEQETQYF. DNA for the CDR3: TGTGCCAGCAGGCCCCAGGAACAAGAGACCCAGTACTTC.

As regards this clone: Other nucleotide sequences in the sample specify the same CDR3. The CDR3 sequence is CASSVRDSNQPQHF. The CDR3 nucleotides read TGTGCCAGTAGTGTAAGAGATAGCAATCAGCCCCAGCATTTT. The V call is TRBV19, the J call TRBJ1-5; D is ambiguous. Germline CDR1 LNHDA, CDR2 SQIVND (reference sequence). Trimming took 5 bases from V and 0 from J, leaving 8 bases between them. CDR3 length: 14 amino acids. The variable domain in full, completed from reference TRBV19 and TRBJ1-5, reads DGGITQSPKYLFRKEGQNVTLSCEQNLNHDAMYWYRQDPGQGLRLIYYSQIVNDFQKGDIAEGYSVSREKKESFPLTVTSAQKNPTAFYLCASSVRDSNQPQHFGDGTRLSIL.

This clone came up a few times. V usage is TRBV29-1 and J usage is TRBJ2-7, with a tentative D call TRBD1 (6 bases). In germline, CDR1 is SQVTM, CDR2 ANQGSEA. The CDR3 totals 15 residues. V was pared by 2 bases and J by 2 bases, with 16 bases between. The CDR3 loop is CSVEIPGTPTYEQYF. CDR3 nucleotides: TGCAGCGTTGAAATCCCCGGGACACCGACCTACGAGCAGTACTTC.

The chain joins TRBV2 to TRBJ2-7; TRBD2 is a possible D gene (6 bases). The CDR3 totals 16 residues. Germline CDR1 reads SNHLY; CDR2 reads FYNNEI. Trimming took off 0 bases at V and 3 bases at J, with 15 bases between the two ends. The CDR3 DNA follows: TGTGCCAGCAGTGAAGCGCCGGCGGGATCAGGCTACGAGCAGTACTTC. This gives the protein CASSEAPAGSGYEQYF.

This clone was picked up a small number of times. The V gene is TRBV5-6, the J gene TRBJ2-1; D ambiguous. CDR1 is SGHDT and CDR2 is YYEEEE in the germline V gene. The V end lost 4 bases, the J end lost 6 bases, and 14 bases lay between the germline ends. The CDR3 is 14 amino acids. CDR3 nucleotides: TGTGCCAGCAGCCCGTCCGTGTCCGGCAATGAGCAGTTCTTC. Translated: CASSPSVSGNEQFF.

The J gene is TRBJ2-1, the V gene TRBV2; D unresolved. This CDR3 is built from 9 residues. Trimming stripped 8 bases from V and 12 bases from J, with 8 bases between. In germline, CDR1 is SNHLY, CDR2 FYNNEI. CDR3 sequence: CASGEGQFF. For the CDR3, the DNA is TGTGCCAGCGGGGAAGGGCAGTTCTTC.

The rearrangement links TRBV7-8 to TRBJ1-5; TRBD1 matches 7 bases. J was trimmed by 9 bases and V by 5 bases; bases with no gene match: 7. CDR1 is SGHVS, CDR2 FQNEAQ, per germline. The length of the CDR3 is 13 residues. The CDR3 here is CASSPRQGSPQHF. The CDR3 coding sequence is TGTGCCAGCAGCCCGCGACAGGGTTCGCCCCAGCATTTT.

V is TRBV4-3 and J is TRBJ1-1; no reliable D call. CDR3 length equals 14 residues. The germline CDR1 and CDR2 sequences are LGHNA and YSLEER. The V gene lost 1 base and the J gene lost 5 bases, with 11 bases spanning the gap. DNA of the CDR3: TGCGCCAGCAGCCAAGTTCGTGCGGGGACTGAAGCTTTCTTT. Its protein product is CASSQVRAGTEAFF.